These 3 T cell receptor beta chains share one sample of origin, sequenced in a study of shared clonotypes between healthy human individuals. Using immunoSEQ multiplex PCR, the repertoire was profiled, and TCRdb retains in-frame clones only, with some absent. The sample has a few hundred thousand clones; over 65% are singletons. Specimen: memory CD4+ T cells sorted from blood. Subset denoted: CD45RA-negative fraction. Receptors originate from a man under 40 in good health.

This chain links TRBV6-6 with TRBJ2-1; 7 bases map to TRBD1. Germline V gives CDR1 MNHNY, CDR2 SVGAGI (reference sequence). This CDR3 contains 15 residues. The V gene end was trimmed by 2 bases and the J gene end by 8 bases; junction bases not matched to a gene: 9. The CDR3 sequence: CASSYRAGGDDEQFF. The CDR3 nucleotides are TGTGCCAGCAGTTACCGGGCAGGGGGTGACGATGAGCAGTTCTTC.

Note on this clone: This may stem from a read error, because a much larger clone lies one nucleotide away. This sequence joins TRBV7-3 and TRBJ2-1, with 7 bases aligning to TRBD1. Germline values: CDR1 SGHTA, CDR2 FQGTGA. Unmatched junction bases numbered 5, after V lost 5 bases and J lost 4 bases. CDR3 length: 14 residues. CDR3 residues: CASSPGQSYNEQFF. Written as DNA, the CDR3 is TGTGCCAGCAGCCCGGGACAGAGTTACAATGAGCAGTTCTTC.

Regarding this clone: The junction departs from the called germline gene at one end, perhaps through a read error. The rearrangement uses TRBV5-3 and TRBJ1-5; D is unresolved. TRBV5-3 is assigned to the ORF class and has an uncertain function. The CDR3 is 15 residues long. CDR3 sequence reads: CASSSRSRGYQPQHF. CDR3 nucleotides: TGTGCCAGCAGCTCTCGGTCTCGGGGATATCAGCCCCAGCATTTT.